Following are 17 T cell receptor beta chains from one sample sequenced in a study of OX40 agonist ivuxolimab in advanced cancers. Profiling relied on immunoSEQ multiplex PCR, and the TCRdb table lists in-frame clones only, not all of them. The sample has 95,000 to 110,000 clones, around 93% seen once. The input for sequencing was CD4+ or CD8+ T cells sorted from blood, taken in a trial of the OX40 agonist ivuxolimab. Receptors originate from an adult with an advanced solid tumor such as melanoma, head and neck, liver or kidney cancer.

The V gene is TRBV28, the J gene TRBJ1-1; TRBD1 agrees at 7 bases. The CDR3 has 16 amino acids. V was pared by 3 bases and J by 0 bases, with 7 bases of the junction left unmatched. Germline V gene lookup returns CDR1 MDHEN and CDR2 SYDVKM. In DNA, the CDR3 is TGTGCCAGCAGTTTGCCGGGACAGCTATTGAACACTGAAGCTTTCTTT. The encoded protein is CASSLPGQLLNTEAFF.

The chain links TRBV28 to TRBJ1-5; 7 positions agree with TRBD1. V was pared by 7 bases and J by 0 bases, with 12 bases of the junction left unmatched. The CDR3 extends over 17 amino acids. Germline V gives CDR1 MDHEN, CDR2 SYDVKM. This chain's CDR3 is CASTTGQEIYSNQPQHF. Here the CDR3 DNA reads TGTGCCAGCACAACCGGACAGGAGATCTATAGCAATCAGCCCCAGCATTTT. The complete variable domain, with remaining parts taken from reference TRBV28 and TRBJ1-5, reads DVKVTQSSRYLVKRTGEKVFLECVQDMDHENMFWYRQDPGLGLRLIYFSYDVKMKEKGDIPEGYSVSREKKERFSLILESASTNQTSMYLCASTTGQEIYSNQPQHFGDGTRLSIL.

Only one count was recorded for this clone. V gene TRBV30 combines with J gene TRBJ2-7; D is undetermined. The CDR3 has 13 amino acids. Germline CDR1 is GTSNPN and CDR2 is SVGIG (reference sequence). V was cut by 3 bases and J by 5 bases, with 14 bases left in between. This CDR3 reads CAWSCEPGNEQYF. Written as DNA, the CDR3 is TGTGCCTGGAGCTGCGAACCGGGCAACGAGCAGTACTTC.

The rearrangement joins TRBV9 to TRBJ2-7; D is perhaps TRBD2 (6 bases). Germline V gene data show CDR1 as SGDLS and CDR2 as YYNGEE. CDR3 length: 14 residues. Trimming pared 0 bases from V and 3 bases from J, leaving 10 bases between. DNA for the CDR3: TGTGCCAGCAGCGTAGCTCACGGGGGCTACGAGCAGTACTTC. This encodes CASSVAHGGYEQYF.

This rearrangement joins TRBV7-2 to TRBJ1-2; unclear D gene. Deletions cut 3 bases from V and 3 bases from J, with 11 bases between. The germline CDR1 and CDR2 sequences are SGHTA and FQGNSA. The CDR3 covers 14 residues. As DNA, the CDR3 is TGTGCCAGCAGCTTCCGGACGGGCCACTATGGCTACACCTTC. Its translation is CASSFRTGHYGYTF.

The V gene is TRBV10-3, the J gene TRBJ1-2; D not certain. The germline V and J ends were trimmed by 4 bases and 6 bases, with 12 bases remaining between them. Germline CDR1 is ENHRY and CDR2 is SYGVKD. The CDR3 consists of 13 residues. CDR3 nucleotide sequence: TGTGCCATCAGTGTATCAGGAGGCAATGGCTACACCTTC. It yields the protein CAISVSGGNGYTF.

The chain uses TRBV6-6 and TRBJ2-6; D call uncertain. The CDR3 has 14 amino acids. Germline assignment: CDR1 MNHNY and CDR2 SVGAGI (reference sequence). V was trimmed by 6 bases and J by 4 bases, leaving 10 bases between them. The CDR3, as DNA: TGTGCCAGCAGGGACCAGTCAGGGGCCAACGTCCTGACTTTC. Translation gives CASRDQSGANVLTF.

The chain carries TRBV4-1 and TRBJ1-5; no clear D gene. Germline V lookup: CDR1 MGHRA, CDR2 YSYEKL. Trimming took 2 bases from V and 4 from J, leaving 9 bases between them. The CDR3 contains 14 residues. CDR3 sequence: CASSQPNGNQPQHF. CDR3 coding DNA: TGCGCCAGCAGCCAACCGAACGGGAATCAGCCCCAGCATTTT.

The chain has TRBV4-1 and TRBJ1-5, with D possibly matching TRBD1 (5 bases). The length of the CDR3 is 15 residues. Trimming removed 3 bases at V and 5 bases at J, with 14 bases between. Looked up from germline, CDR1 is MGHRA and CDR2 is YSYEKL. CDR3 sequence: CASSHPPGPHQPQHF. CDR3 DNA sequence: TGCGCCAGCAGCCACCCTCCGGGACCCCATCAGCCCCAGCATTTT.

The genes are TRBV19 and TRBJ2-5; no clear D. V was cut by 6 bases and J by 3 bases, with 11 bases left in between. Germline V gives CDR1 LNHDA, CDR2 SQIVND (reference sequence). The CDR3 has 13 amino acids. CDR3 sequence: CASSYSLEETQYF. CDR3 sequence (DNA): TGTGCCAGTAGCTATTCCCTGGAAGAGACCCAGTACTTC.

The genes are TRBV27 and TRBJ1-2; D gene uncertain. The CDR3 has 13 residues. Germline CDR1 is MNHEY and CDR2 is SMNVEV (reference sequence). Between the trimmed V and J ends, which lost 9 bases and 6 bases, there was a span of 17 bases. CDR3 region: CASSREGTNGYTF. The CDR3 coding sequence is TGTGCCAGTTCCCGAGAGGGTACTAATGGCTACACCTTC.

CDR3 loop: CASSPGSGIDEQYF. DNA of the CDR3: TGTGCCAGCTCACCGGGAAGCGGGATAGACGAGCAGTACTTC. The chain is built from TRBV18 and TRBJ2-7; 7 bases map to TRBD2. The CDR3 is made up of 14 amino acids. The germline gives CDR1 KGHSH, CDR2 LQKENI. V was pared by 3 bases and J by 5 bases, with 7 bases of the junction left unmatched.

V usage is TRBV10-3 and J usage is TRBJ1-1, with D uncertain. The germline V gene encodes CDR1 ENHRY and CDR2 SYGVKD. The CDR3 covers 13 residues. V was shortened by 7 bases and J by 1 base, with 10 bases between the two germline ends. Here the CDR3 DNA reads TGTGCCATCAAAAGCCCAGGGAACACTGAAGCTTTCTTT. It encodes CAIKSPGNTEAFF.

The chain combines TRBV5-1 with TRBJ2-1, with TRBD1 matching over 8 bases. V lost 4 bases and J lost 6; bases outside the gene matches: 12. There are 16 residues in the CDR3. Germline loops: CDR1 SGHRS, CDR2 YFSETQ. The CDR3 DNA reads as TGCGCCAGCAGCGTACGCACACAGGGGGTTTCCAATGAGCAGTTCTTC. Encoded protein: CASSVRTQGVSNEQFF.

CDR3 DNA: TGTGCCAGTAGTAAGGGGGGTCCTCTATTAGGCGCCTACGAGCAGTACTTC. Amino acids: CASSKGGPLLGAYEQYF. V is TRBV19 and J is TRBJ2-7; D may correspond to TRBD1 or TRBD2 (6 bases each). Germline assignment: CDR1 LNHDA and CDR2 SQIVND (reference sequence). The CDR3 is 17 residues long. With 4 bases removed from V and 2 bases from J, the gap between germline ends came to 21 bases.

The chain links TRBV27 to TRBJ2-1; D perhaps matches TRBD2 (7 bases). The V end was cut by 2 bases, the J end by 5 bases, with 25 bases between. This CDR3 region has 19 residues. The germline V gene has CDR1 MNHEY and CDR2 SMNVEV (reference sequence). CDR3 protein: CASSLTNFKRGGRNNEQFF. The CDR3 DNA reads as TGTGCCAGCAGTTTAACTAATTTCAAGAGGGGGGGTCGGAACAATGAGCAGTTCTTC.

The chain links TRBV28 to TRBJ1-1; TRBD1 might be the D (5 bases). Trimming removed 8 bases from V and 0 bases from J, with 25 bases in between. Germline CDR1 is MDHEN and CDR2 is SYDVKM. The CDR3 is made up of 18 amino acids. DNA of the CDR3: TGTGCCAGCTCCTCCCGCCAGGGCAACAGTCGCATGAACACTGAAGCTTTCTTT. Its protein product is CASSSRQGNSRMNTEAFF.